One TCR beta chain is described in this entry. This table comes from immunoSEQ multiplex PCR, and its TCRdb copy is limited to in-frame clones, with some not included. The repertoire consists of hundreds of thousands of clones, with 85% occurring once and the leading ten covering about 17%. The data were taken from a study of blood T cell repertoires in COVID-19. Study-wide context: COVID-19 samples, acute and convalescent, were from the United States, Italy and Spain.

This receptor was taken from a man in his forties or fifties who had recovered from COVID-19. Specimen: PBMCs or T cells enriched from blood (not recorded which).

Written as DNA, the CDR3 is TGTGCCAGCAGCTCGGACAGGGCGATCTACGAGCAGTACTTC. This encodes CASSSDRAIYEQYF. The chain combines TRBV7-9 with TRBJ2-7, with TRBD1 matching 8 bases. There are 14 residues in the CDR3. Germline V gene lookup returns CDR1 SEHNR and CDR2 FQNEAQ (reference sequence). Losses at the gene ends were 4 bases for V and 3 bases for J; bases not matched to a gene: 5.